The rows below give T cell receptor beta chains drawn from one sample of a study of immune characterization of retroperitoneal liposarcoma. From the PCR reads, TCRdb called clonotypes with MiXCR, one entry per CDR3 protein. Found here are roughly 10,000 distinct CDR3 sequences, 25% to 30% of them singletons; the top ten hold 8.5%. Sequencing input: tumor tissue. Receptors were obtained from a female donor with retroperitoneal liposarcoma. Both conserved end residues are part of each CDR3. The D gene is left open where the match is weak. A clone size is listed for some rows: how often the clone was seen (once, few, many), or a class if it is expanded.

TRBV7-9	-	TRBJ2-1	-	TGTGCCAGCAGCCCTCTCGAGCAGTTCTTC	CASSPLEQFF
TRBV6-9	-	TRBJ2-6	few	TGTGCCAGCAGCCTATCGGGACTCCAGAGCTCTGGGGCCAACGTCCTGACTTTC	CASSLSGLQSSGANVLTF
TRBV6-1	-	TRBJ1-2	-	TGTGCCAGCAGTGGAGGGAGATCCTATGGCTACACCTTC	CASSGGRSYGYTF
TRBV6-1	TRBD1	TRBJ2-3	many	TGTGCCAGCAGGGAATACCCCGGGACAGGGAGTGATACGCAGTATTTT	CASREYPGTGSDTQYF
TRBV7-3	-	TRBJ2-2	many	TGTGCCAGCAGCTTGGCGCGGACGAACACCGGGGAGCTGTTTTTT	CASSLARTNTGELFF
TRBV7-2	-	TRBJ2-7	many	TGTGCCAGCAGCTTGAGGCGGGACTACGAGCAGTACTTC	CASSLRRDYEQYF
TRBV6-1	-	TRBJ2-1	-	TGTGCCAGCAGTGCAACCACAATAAGGACCCAGTTCTTC	CASSATTIRTQFF
TRBV6-4	TRBD2	TRBJ2-1	-	TGTGCCAGCAGTGACTTAGCGGGAGGGCCGGTCAATGAGCAGTTCTTC	CASSDLAGGPVNEQFF
TRBV12-3/TRBV12-4	-	TRBJ1-1	-	TGTGCCAGCAGTTTGAAAGGGAACACTGAAGCTTTCTTT	CASSLKGNTEAFF
TRBV10-1	-	TRBJ2-1	-	TGCGCCAGCAGTGAATCCCGGGAAAGGGGGCAGTTCTTC	CASSESRERGQFF
TRBV6-1	-	TRBJ2-2	many	TGTGCCAGCAGCCGTAGCGGAGGGGCGAACACCGGGGAGCTGTTTTTT	CASSRSGGANTGELFF
TRBV6-1	-	TRBJ1-1	-	TGTGCCAGCAGCCACAACCTTGAAGCTTTCTTT	CASSHNLEAFF
TRBV12-3/TRBV12-4	TRBD1	TRBJ2-2	-	TGTGCCAGCAGCCCGGGACAGGGGGCGATCACCGGGGAGCTGTTTTTT	CASSPGQGAITGELFF
TRBV7-2	-	TRBJ2-6	many	TGTGCCAGCAGCTTAGGGGGAGGTGGGGCCAACGTCCTGACTTTC	CASSLGGGGANVLTF
TRBV6-1	-	TRBJ2-7	-	TGTGCCAGCAGTGACAGTTACGAGCAGTACTTC	CASSDSYEQYF
TRBV7-8	-	TRBJ1-5	few	TGTGCCAGCAGCTTAGTAGTGGCGGCGCGCGATCAGCCCCAGCATTTT	CASSLVVAARDQPQHF
TRBV7-2	-	TRBJ2-3	-	TGTGCCAGCAGCTGGGACACCACAGATACGCAGTATTTT	CASSWDTTDTQYF
TRBV5-5	TRBD2	TRBJ2-7	many	TGTGCCAGCAGCCCCGGACTAGCGGGGGCCTACAATGAGCAGTACTTC	CASSPGLAGAYNEQYF
TRBV7-2	-	TRBJ1-6	-	TGTGCCAGCAGCTTAAGAGGGGGTAACAGGGCGAATTCACCCCTCCACTTT	CASSLRGGNRANSPLHF
TRBV14	-	TRBJ2-7	-	TGTGCCAGCAGCCAGGATTCGTGGCTAGGGGACGAGCAGTACTTC	CASSQDSWLGDEQYF
TRBV6-1	-	TRBJ2-3	-	TGTGCCAGCAGTGAAGGCCCGGAGGCAGATACGCAGTATTTT	CASSEGPEADTQYF
TRBV24-1	-	TRBJ1-2	-	TGTGCCACCAGTGACCGTCAAGGCTATGGCTACACCTTC	CATSDRQGYGYTF
TRBV12-3/TRBV12-4	TRBD1	TRBJ1-5	few	TGTGCCAGCAGAGGACAGGGGAGGCAGCCCCAGCATTTT	CASRGQGRQPQHF
TRBV11-3	-	TRBJ2-7	-	TGTGCCAGCAGCCCCGGCGATAGCGGATACAATGAGCAGTACTTC	CASSPGDSGYNEQYF
TRBV6-1	-	TRBJ2-3	medium-sized	TGTGCCAGCAGATCAGAACGAACGCAGTATTTT	CASRSERTQYF
TRBV25-1	-	TRBJ2-5	-	TGTGCCAGCAGTGAACCCCCGCCAGAGTACCAAGAGACCCAGTACTTC	CASSEPPPEYQETQYF
TRBV12-3/TRBV12-4	TRBD2	TRBJ2-1	medium-sized	TGTGCCAGCAGTGACCCGACTAGCGGGAGGCGGGGGACCCAGTTCTTC	CASSDPTSGRRGTQFF
TRBV6-1	-	TRBJ2-1	-	TGTGCCAGCAGTTATACTTCCAGGGACGAGCAGTTCTTC	CASSYTSRDEQFF
TRBV28	-	TRBJ1-2	once	TGTGCCAGCAGTCCAACCCAAAGGGGCTACACCTTC	CASSPTQRGYTF
TRBV7-2	TRBD2	TRBJ2-3	medium-sized	TGTGCCAGCAGCCTTTCGGTATCGGGGGGGCGGGCAGATACGCAGTATTTT	CASSLSVSGGRADTQYF
TRBV7-3	-	TRBJ1-1	few	TGTGCCAGCAGTCTTACAGGGTCTCCGACTGAAGCTTTCTTT	CASSLTGSPTEAFF
TRBV25-1	-	TRBJ2-1	-	TGTGCCAGCAGCGTAAAAGGGGCAGTGGGAGAGACCCAGTTCTTC	CASSVKGAVGETQFF
TRBV7-2	-	TRBJ2-6	-	TGTGCCAGCAGCCCCCCGAGAGCCCTCTCTGGGGCCAACGTCCTGACTTTC	CASSPPRALSGANVLTF
TRBV6-6	-	TRBJ2-1	-	TGTGCCAGCAGTTACTCTCCAGGGGCCTACGAGCAGTTCTTC	CASSYSPGAYEQFF
TRBV6-5	-	TRBJ2-7	-	TGTGCCAGCACTTCACGACGGACTACAAGGGACAATGAGCAGTACTTC	CASTSRRTTRDNEQYF
TRBV12-3/TRBV12-4	-	TRBJ2-1	few	TGTGCCAGCAAGCCGGAGGCTAATGAGCAGTTCTTC	CASKPEANEQFF
TRBV7-2	-	TRBJ2-5	medium-sized	TGTGCCAGCAGCTTGGAGACCCAGTACTTC	CASSLETQYF
TRBV12-3/TRBV12-4	-	TRBJ1-5	once	TGTGCCAGCAGTTTTGGCCCGAATCAGCCCCAGCATTTT	CASSFGPNQPQHF
TRBV6-1	TRBD2	TRBJ2-1	-	TGTGCCAGCAGTTTCAGCGGGGGGGCAAACAATGAGCAGTTCTTC	CASSFSGGANNEQFF
TRBV6-8	TRBD1	TRBJ1-6	-	TGTGCCAGCAGTTACTTACCGGGACAGGGTTCGGATAATTCACCCCTCCACTTT	CASSYLPGQGSDNSPLHF
TRBV11-1	-	TRBJ2-7	-	TGTGCCAGCAGCTTAGAATTTGCAGGGAACAATGAGCAGTACTTC	CASSLEFAGNNEQYF
TRBV11-3	-	TRBJ2-7	medium-sized	TGTGCCAGCAGTCCCCTCGGTGGTGGCTACGAGCAGTACTTC	CASSPLGGGYEQYF
TRBV6-6	TRBD2	TRBJ2-5	medium-sized	TGTGCCAGCAGTTACCAGGCCGGGGGAGGGAGGACCCAGTACTTC	CASSYQAGGGRTQYF
TRBV6-1	-	TRBJ2-1	many	TGTGCCAGCTGGGACTCCGTGGGAGAGACCCAGTTCTTC	CASWDSVGETQFF
TRBV6-1	-	TRBJ2-7	many	TGTGCCAGCAGTGAAGGAGATGGTAGCGACTCCTACGAGCAGTACTTC	CASSEGDGSDSYEQYF
TRBV6-1	-	TRBJ2-5	many	TGTGCCAGCAGTGGTCAGTATTTACAAGAGACCCAGTACTTC	CASSGQYLQETQYF
TRBV7-2	-	TRBJ2-3	-	TGTGCCAGCAGCTTAGACAGCGGAGGAGGGAGCACAGATACGCAGTATTTT	CASSLDSGGGSTDTQYF